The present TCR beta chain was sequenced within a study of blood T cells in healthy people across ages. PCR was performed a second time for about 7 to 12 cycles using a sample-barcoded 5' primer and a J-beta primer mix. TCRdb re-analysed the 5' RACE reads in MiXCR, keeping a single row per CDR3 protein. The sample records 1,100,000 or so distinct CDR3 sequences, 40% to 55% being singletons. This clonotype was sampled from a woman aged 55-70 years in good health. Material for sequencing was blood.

CDR3 protein: CASTQAGANVLTF. As DNA, the CDR3 is TGTGCCAGCACACAGGCTGGGGCCAACGTCCTGACTTTC. The V and J genes are TRBV14 and TRBJ2-6; tentatively, D is TRBD1 (5 bases). Germline CDR1 and CDR2: SGHDN and FVKESK. V was clipped by 7 bases and J by 2 bases, with 6 bases between them. The CDR3 extends over 13 amino acids. The full variable domain, with the rest looked up from reference TRBV14 and TRBJ2-6, is EAGVTQFPSHSVIEKGQTVTLRCDPISGHDNLYWYRRVMGKEIKFLLHFVKESKQDESGMPNNRFLAERTGGTYSTLKVQPAELEDSGVYFCASTQAGANVLTFGAGSRLTVL.